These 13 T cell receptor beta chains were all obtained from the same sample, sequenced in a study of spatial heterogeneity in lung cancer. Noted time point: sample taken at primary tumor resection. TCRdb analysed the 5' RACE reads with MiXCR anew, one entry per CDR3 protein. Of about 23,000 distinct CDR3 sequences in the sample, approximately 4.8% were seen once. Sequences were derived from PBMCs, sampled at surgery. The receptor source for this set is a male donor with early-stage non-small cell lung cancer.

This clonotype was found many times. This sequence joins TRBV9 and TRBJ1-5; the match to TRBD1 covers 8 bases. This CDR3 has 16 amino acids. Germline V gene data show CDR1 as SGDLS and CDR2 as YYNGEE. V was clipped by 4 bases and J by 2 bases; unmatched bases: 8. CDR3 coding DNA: TGTGCCAGCAGCCCCGACCCGGACAGGGGCAATCAGCCCCAGCATTTT. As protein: CASSPDPDRGNQPQHF.

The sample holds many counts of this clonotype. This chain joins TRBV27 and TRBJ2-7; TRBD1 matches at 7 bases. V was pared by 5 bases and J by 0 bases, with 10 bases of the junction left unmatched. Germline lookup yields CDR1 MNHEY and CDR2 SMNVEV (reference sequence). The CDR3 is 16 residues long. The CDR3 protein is CASSRQGSFSSYEQYF. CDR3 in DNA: TGTGCCAGCAGTCGACAGGGCTCTTTTAGCTCCTACGAGCAGTACTTC.

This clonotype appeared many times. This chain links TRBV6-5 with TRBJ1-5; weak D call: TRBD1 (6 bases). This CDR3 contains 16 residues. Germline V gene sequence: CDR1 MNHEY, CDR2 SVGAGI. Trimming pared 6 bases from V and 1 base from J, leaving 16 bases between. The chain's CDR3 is CASREGGPVSNQPQHF. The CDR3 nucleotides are TGTGCCAGCAGGGAGGGGGGCCCCGTAAGCAATCAGCCCCAGCATTTT.

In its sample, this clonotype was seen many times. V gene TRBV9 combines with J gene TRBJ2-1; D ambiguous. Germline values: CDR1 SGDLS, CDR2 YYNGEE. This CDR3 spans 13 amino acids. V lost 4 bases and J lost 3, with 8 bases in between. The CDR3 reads CASSPEIYNEQFF. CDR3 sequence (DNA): TGTGCCAGCAGCCCAGAGATCTACAATGAGCAGTTCTTC.

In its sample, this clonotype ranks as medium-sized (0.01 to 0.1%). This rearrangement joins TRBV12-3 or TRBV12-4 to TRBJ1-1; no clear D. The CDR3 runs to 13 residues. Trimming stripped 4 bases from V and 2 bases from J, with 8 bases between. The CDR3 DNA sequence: TGTGCCAGCAGTTCGACGGAAAACACTGAAGCTTTCTTT. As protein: CASSSTENTEAFF.

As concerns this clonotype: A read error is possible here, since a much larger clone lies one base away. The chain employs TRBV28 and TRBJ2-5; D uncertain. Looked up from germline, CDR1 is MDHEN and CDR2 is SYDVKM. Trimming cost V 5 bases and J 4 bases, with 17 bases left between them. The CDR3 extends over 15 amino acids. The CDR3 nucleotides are TGTGCCAGCAGTCCGGGCCTAACCCCCCTAGAGACCCAGTACTTC. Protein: CASSPGLTPLETQYF.

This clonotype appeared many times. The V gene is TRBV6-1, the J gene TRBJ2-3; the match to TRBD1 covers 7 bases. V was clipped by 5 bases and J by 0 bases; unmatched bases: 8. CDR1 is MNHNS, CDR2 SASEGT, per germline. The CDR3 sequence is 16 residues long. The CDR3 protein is CASSLDTGASTDTQYF. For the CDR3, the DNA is TGTGCCAGCAGTCTCGATACAGGGGCTAGCACAGATACGCAGTATTTT.

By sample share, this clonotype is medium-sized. In DNA, the CDR3 is TGTGCCAGCAGTTACGGAAACAGCTATGGCTACACCTTC. It encodes CASSYGNSYGYTF. This chain connects TRBV6-5 to TRBJ1-2; D unclear. The V end lost 2 bases, the J end lost 4 bases, and 8 bases lay between the germline ends. The germline CDR1 and CDR2 sequences are MNHEY and SVGAGI. CDR3 length equals 13 residues.

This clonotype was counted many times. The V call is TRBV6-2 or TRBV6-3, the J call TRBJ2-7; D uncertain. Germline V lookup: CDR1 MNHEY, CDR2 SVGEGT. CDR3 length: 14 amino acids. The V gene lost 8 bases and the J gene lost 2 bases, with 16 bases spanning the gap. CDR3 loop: CASRSEGETYEQYF. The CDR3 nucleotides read TGTGCCAGCCGGTCCGAAGGAGAAACCTACGAGCAGTACTTC.

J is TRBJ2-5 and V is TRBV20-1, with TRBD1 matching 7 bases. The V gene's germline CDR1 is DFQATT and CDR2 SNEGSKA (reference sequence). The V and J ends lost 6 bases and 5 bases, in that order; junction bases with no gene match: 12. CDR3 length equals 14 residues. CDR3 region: CSAPRQGNSETQYF. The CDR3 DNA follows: TGCAGTGCGCCTCGACAGGGTAATTCGGAGACCCAGTACTTC.

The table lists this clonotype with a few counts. For the CDR3, the DNA is TGTGCCAGCAGCCTCCGACAGGGGATCGCCTACGAGCAGTACTTC. It is translated as CASSLRQGIAYEQYF. V and J are TRBV27 and TRBJ2-7; the match to TRBD1 covers 8 bases. The CDR3 runs to 15 residues. Germline V gene sequence: CDR1 MNHEY, CDR2 SMNVEV (reference sequence). The ends lost 6 bases at V and 2 bases at J; junction bases unmatched: 9.

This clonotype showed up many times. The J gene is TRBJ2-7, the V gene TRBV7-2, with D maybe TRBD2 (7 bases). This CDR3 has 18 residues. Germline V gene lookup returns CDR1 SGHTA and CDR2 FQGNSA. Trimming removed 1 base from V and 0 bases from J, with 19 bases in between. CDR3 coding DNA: TGTGCCAGCAGCTTAGTAATCCAATTCGGGGGGCCCTCCTACGAGCAGTACTTC. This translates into CASSLVIQFGGPSYEQYF.

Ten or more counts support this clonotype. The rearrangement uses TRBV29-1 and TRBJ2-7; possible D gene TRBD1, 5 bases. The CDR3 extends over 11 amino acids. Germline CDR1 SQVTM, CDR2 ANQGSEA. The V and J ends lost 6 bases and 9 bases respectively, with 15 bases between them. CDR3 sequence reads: CSVQHGAWQYF. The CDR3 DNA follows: TGCAGCGTCCAACATGGGGCTTGGCAGTACTTC.